This TCR beta chain was found in a study of CD8 T cells in ankylosing spondylitis. This clonotype was seen at least ten times. Its antigen is undetermined. TCRdb redid the calling of the 5' RACE reads with MiXCR, one entry per CDR3 protein. The table records more than 500,000 distinct CDR3 sequences, about 5.2% of them present only once. General observations from the study: Past research had described some motif variants in reactive arthritis synovial fluid and blood. The study looked at matched synovial fluid samples from ankylosing spondylitis patients. Disease-linked clones were reported to be significantly enriched there. Apparently characteristic of ankylosing spondylitis blood was a TCR beta motif (roughly eight highly homologous variants).

The CDR3 is made up of 11 amino acids. V lost 2 bases to trimming and J lost 10 bases, with 9 bases between them. The germline gives CDR1 SGHRS, CDR2 YFSETQ. Sequenced sample: blood, either unsorted or a sorted T cell fraction (not recorded which). V gene TRBV5-1 combines with J gene TRBJ1-1, with D possibly matching TRBD1 (6 bases). The clonotype was recovered from a male donor with ankylosing spondylitis. In DNA form, the CDR3 reads TGCGCCAGCAGCTTAGGGGGTCCAGCTTTCTTT. This translates into CASSLGGPAFF.